This TCR beta chain derives from a study of graft-versus-host responses after intestinal transplantation. For the study at large: Transplants given to recipients were multivisceral, liver-intestinal, or isolated intestinal. The study gave all recipients anti-thymocyte globulin induction, then tacrolimus and steroids for approximately three years. General study findings and limits: GvH clones occurred in recipient marrow; some first appeared in ileum or blood. Circulating GvH clones peaking coincided with falling HvG clones soon after transplant.

TCRdb's copy holds only in-frame clones and misses some; the assay was immunoSEQ multiplex PCR. The table lists about 86,000 clones, 88% of them singletons. This clone appeared a few times. Its antigen is not known. CDR3 length equals 13 residues. CDR1 and CDR2 from the germline V gene are SNHLY and FYNNEI. V lost 3 bases, J lost 4 bases, and 7 bases lay in between. This chain links TRBV2 with TRBJ1-5; no definite D call. The specimen comprised unstimulated CD4+ T cells sorted from spleen or lymph node cells, sampled before transplant. The receptor comes from a human donor who was the organ donor for an intestinal transplant. CDR3 bases: TGTGCCAGCAGTGATCGAGGGAATCAGCCCCAGCATTTT. Translation gives CASSDRGNQPQHF.